This record covers a single TCR beta chain. Its antigen is currently unknown. From germline, CDR1 is MNHEY and CDR2 SMNVEV (reference sequence). With 4 bases removed from V and 1 base from J, the gap between germline ends came to 20 bases. This CDR3 comprises 17 residues. This record belongs to a study of T-cell memory formation after mild COVID-19. Study-level points and caveats: A second wave of clones peaked on day 37, and their SARS-CoV-2 specificity went unconfirmed.

TCRdb re-derived calls from the 5' RACE reads in MiXCR, one entry per CDR3 protein. The sample holds about 560,000 distinct CDR3 sequences, more than 15% seen once. J is TRBJ2-7 and V is TRBV27; D may be TRBD1 or TRBD2 (6 bases each). Source material: PBMCs or a T cell subset sorted from them (not recorded which). The origin of this receptor is an adult woman who had mild COVID-19 (a few samples of this study predate the infection). Cell type and time point are not known. The CDR3 reads CASSSSLEEGTSYEQYF. The CDR3 DNA reads as TGTGCCAGCAGTTCTTCCCTGGAGGAGGGGACATCCTACGAGCAGTACTTC.